The 15 T cell receptor beta chains below come from one sample, sequenced in a study of cytomegalovirus exposure and HLA in healthy donors. 60 Vbeta and 13 Jbeta primers were used in PCR. Sequenced by immunoSEQ multiplex PCR; TCRdb stores in-frame clones only, minus some. The table has more than 95,000 clones, approximately 80% seen once; the top ten hold over 10%. The specimen was PBMCs. These receptors came from a woman between 40 and 55 years old in good health and CMV-seropositive.

This clone was detected only once. The chain carries TRBV2 and TRBJ2-1, with 8 bases aligning to TRBD2. Per the germline V gene, CDR1 is SNHLY and CDR2 is FYNNEI. CDR3 size: 14 residues. V shed 7 bases, J shed 8 bases, and the junction held 10 bases outside the gene matches. The CDR3 bases are TGTGCCAGCACAGGCGGGACTAGAGGCGATGAGCAGTTCTTC. Residues: CASTGGTRGDEQFF.

The V call is TRBV28, the J call TRBJ1-4, with unresolved D. There are 12 residues in the CDR3. Germline V CDR1 and CDR2: MDHEN, SYDVKM. V shed 8 bases and J shed 3 bases, with 7 bases lying between them. The DNA of the CDR3 is TGTGCCAGCGGTTCAGCTAATGAAAAACTGTTTTTT. It encodes CASGSANEKLFF.

This chain connects TRBV6-1 to TRBJ1-1; 9 nucleotides match TRBD1. The CDR3 has 16 residues. The junction had 11 bases not matched to a gene; V was cut back by 4 bases and J by 5 bases. Per germline, CDR1 MNHNS and CDR2 SASEGT. Here the CDR3 DNA reads TGTGCCAGCAGTGGGGGGACAGGGCGTGTGGGGACTGAAGCTTTCTTT. Its translation is CASSGGTGRVGTEAFF.

The genes are TRBV6-1 and TRBJ1-6; 10 nucleotides agree with TRBD1. Germline lookup yields CDR1 MNHNS and CDR2 SASEGT. CDR3 size: 15 residues. V lost 7 bases to trimming and J lost 10 bases; unmatched junction nucleotides: 10. DNA of the CDR3: TGTGCCAGCAATCCGGGACAGGGGACTCGATCACCCCTCCACTTT. Amino acid sequence: CASNPGQGTRSPLHF.

CDR3 amino acids: CASSLGGPSSGTDTQYF. The DNA for the CDR3 is TGTGCCAGCAGCTTGGGGGGGCCAAGCAGCGGCACAGATACGCAGTATTTT. V gene TRBV5-4 combines with J gene TRBJ2-3, with D perhaps TRBD1 (6 bases). The CDR3 is 17 residues long. V lost 0 bases and J 1 base, leaving 15 bases between the germline ends. The germline gives CDR1 SGHNT, CDR2 YYREEE (reference sequence).

This clone was seen only a few times. The chain joins TRBV5-6 to TRBJ2-1; a weak D match, TRBD1 (6 bases). The ends were cut back, 2 bases at V and 7 bases at J, with 10 bases in the middle. The CDR3 covers 13 residues. Germline CDR1 SGHDT, CDR2 YYEEEE. The CDR3 protein is CASSLWTENEQFF. The CDR3 DNA reads TGTGCCAGCAGCTTATGGACAGAGAATGAGCAGTTCTTC.

The chain has TRBV7-8 and TRBJ1-5; D remains unclear. Germline-derived CDR1 and CDR2 are SGHVS and FQNEAQ. V was trimmed by 5 bases and J by 2 bases, leaving 7 bases between them. The CDR3 is 13 amino acids. CDR3: CASSGDRNQPQHF. In DNA, the CDR3 is TGTGCCAGCAGCGGAGACCGCAATCAGCCCCAGCATTTT.

The V and J genes are TRBV15 and TRBJ1-2; TRBD1 aligns across 9 bases. Germline-derived CDR1 and CDR2 are LNHNV and YYDKDF (reference sequence). This CDR3 contains 16 residues. J lost 5 bases, V lost 0 bases, and 7 bases had no gene match. CDR3 DNA: TGTGCCACCAGCAGAGATAGGGGACAGGGTAATTATGGCTACACCTTC. This translates into CATSRDRGQGNYGYTF.

This chain joins TRBV28 and TRBJ1-5; TRBD1 might be the D (5 bases). The CDR3 runs to 14 residues. Germline CDR1 MDHEN, CDR2 SYDVKM. Between the trimmed V and J ends, which lost 6 bases and 5 bases, there was a span of 14 bases. DNA for the CDR3: TGTGCCAGCAGGCAGGGAGGGTTAGATCAGCCCCAGCATTTT. Protein sequence: CASRQGGLDQPQHF.

The gene calls are TRBV12-5 and TRBJ1-5; D remains unclear. In germline, CDR1 is LGHNT, CDR2 FRNRAP. CDR3 size: 14 residues. V was pared by 1 base and J by 3 bases, with 7 bases between. CDR3: CASGLGGFNQPQHF. Here the CDR3 DNA reads TGTGCTAGTGGTTTGGGCGGATTCAATCAGCCCCAGCATTTT.

The chain links TRBV2 to TRBJ2-5, with 11 bases lining up with TRBD1. V lost 6 bases and J lost 3; bases outside the gene matches: 6. The CDR3 covers 15 residues. CDR1 SNHLY and CDR2 FYNNEI come from the germline V gene. The DNA for the CDR3 is TGTGCCAGCAGGCTTGGACAGGGGGCGAAAGAGACCCAGTACTTC. This gives the protein CASRLGQGAKETQYF.

A remark on this clone: The sample carries other DNA sequences with the same CDR3. The V and J genes are TRBV29-1 and TRBJ2-7; D is undetermined. Germline V lookup: CDR1 SQVTM, CDR2 ANQGSEA. The CDR3 runs 11 residues. Trimming removed 4 bases from V and 2 bases from J, with 6 bases in between. Here the CDR3 reads CSVGVTYEQYF. CDR3 DNA: TGCAGCGTTGGTGTTACCTACGAGCAGTACTTC.

The V call is TRBV6-6, the J call TRBJ2-3; D unclear. The CDR3 is 12 amino acids. The germline V gene encodes CDR1 MNHNY and CDR2 SVGAGI (reference sequence). V shed 6 bases and J shed 7 bases, with 11 bases lying between them. CDR3 coding DNA: TGTGCCAGCAGCATTTCTCTAAATACGCAGTATTTT. It codes for CASSISLNTQYF.

The chain links TRBV20-1 to TRBJ2-7, with D hard to call. The germline V gene encodes CDR1 DFQATT and CDR2 SNEGSKA (reference sequence). This CDR3 region has 10 residues. The V gene lost 4 bases and the J gene lost 5 bases, with 6 bases spanning the gap. CDR3 bases: TGCAGTGCTACACACAACGAGCAGTACTTC. Amino acids: CSATHNEQYF.

For the CDR3, the DNA is TGTGCCAGCAGTATCGGACAGGTCAATCAGCCCCAGCATTTT. Translated: CASSIGQVNQPQHF. V and J are TRBV28 and TRBJ1-5; 7 nucleotides line up with TRBD1. The length of the CDR3 is 14 residues. Trimming cost V 5 bases and J 3 bases; bases outside gene matches: 4. CDR1 is MDHEN and CDR2 is SYDVKM in the germline V gene.